This T cell receptor (beta chain) was identified during a study of T cell responses to AZD1222 COVID-19 vaccine (dated by TCRdb to 2020 to 2022). At the level of the whole study: AZD1222 recipients given second doses at about 4 weeks or at about 12 weeks were pooled, since spike-specific TCR depth and breadth were not found to differ between the two schedules. Trial participants were enrolled by age into 18-55, 56-69 and 70-plus year subgroups, with roughly 160, 29 and 62 TCR-sequenced participants respectively. A total of more than 230 trial participants underwent TCR sequencing, of whom 200 to 220 received two doses of AZD1222 and 26 received two doses of the MenACWY control vaccine.

The CDR3 regions of human TCRbeta chains were analyzed by immunosequencing. Processing in the source paper ran as follows. Repertoire TCRs were matched against a reference library of SARS-CoV-2-specific TCRs generated with the MIRA antigen-specificity platform. Breadth meant the fraction of unique TCRs that were SARS-CoV-2-associated, whereas depth meant the fraction of total T cells that were SARS-CoV-2-associated. Using the MIRA data, every spike-specific TCR was mapped to the spike region that the TCR reacted to and assigned to either a CD4 or a CD8 class. Log10-transformed breadth and depth values were compared by one-way ANOVA with Sidak's multiple comparisons tests. The clones in this table, taken by TCRdb from immuneACCESS, are in-frame only. Not every clone is retained; where verified, under half of the shortfall comes from an unresolved V gene, and the cause of the rest is unknown. From that table come the V and J calls and clone size; the DNA was used to work out D and trimming. This sample lists 75,000 to 95,000 clones; approximately 85% were detected once. Of the sample, approximately 13% is held by the ten largest clones.

The germline V gene provides CDR1 MRHNA and CDR2 SNTAGT. Spanning cysteine to phenylalanine, the CDR3 consists of 14 amino acids. This entry keeps only the CDR3 DNA: 42 bases, framed from base 1. Relative to germline, V is 7 bases shorter and J is 5 bases shorter, with 15 bases between their ends. The investigation overall reported the following: Vaccine-associated CD4 TCRs spanned the whole spike protein, with dominant responses in regions 160-218 and 743-854. Because no day 14 peak-response samples were available, the repertoires could be characterized only after the peak T cell response. Participants were mostly white British, with more females than males. The authors suggested clonal diversity may have been underestimated. The 56-69-year group was small, and its depth increase did not reach significance, likely because of low power. Conclusions about previously exposed vaccinees are limited because only 6 or 7 AZD1222 recipients were SARS-CoV-2 seropositive at baseline. Reportedly, close to half of the unique spike-specific TCRs recognized epitopes lying outside the regions that are mutated in the B.1.351 and B.1.1.7 variants. After two AZD1222 doses, both the breadth and the depth of spike-specific TCRs were significantly higher than at day 0 and than in MenACWY recipients.

A note on this clone: Its antigen remains unidentified. No clone much larger than this one lies a single base away; base qualities are absent.

In the paper's terms, the time point label means: baseline before first vaccination. Vaccinee samples were obtained from the UK trials COV001 and COV002, which included a single-blind randomized controlled phase 2/3 trial of AZD1222 (ChAdOx1 nCoV-19) in healthy adults. Trial participant PBMC samples were collected at day 0 and day 28 after the second dose for TCRbeta chain sequencing. The V and J genes are TRBV6-4 and TRBJ1-5, with the D gene call left open. Sequencing used peripheral blood, obtained on day 0 of AZD1222 vaccination. This TCR was recovered from an adult in good health. The nucleotides are TGTGCCAGCACCGCACGGAATTATCATCAGCCCCAGCATTTT. Translation gives CASTARNYHQPQHF.